One and the same sample provided the 13 T cell receptor beta chains below, sequenced in a study of blood T cell repertoires in COVID-19. TCRdb's copy holds only in-frame clones and misses some; the assay was immunoSEQ multiplex PCR. Here the sample spans 130,000 or so clones, roughly 88% being singletons. The sequencing input was peripheral blood. The receptor source for this set is a man in his 70s with active COVID-19.

The gene calls are TRBV28 and TRBJ1-2; maybe TRBD1 (5 bases). Germline values: CDR1 MDHEN, CDR2 SYDVKM. The CDR3 length is 16 residues. The V gene lost 6 bases and the J gene lost 4 bases, with 21 bases spanning the gap. DNA for the CDR3: TGTGCCAGCAGCCCCGTCGGGGGTCCAAACTCCTATGGCTACACCTTC. Its protein product is CASSPVGGPNSYGYTF.

The V call is TRBV10-2, the J call TRBJ1-2; TRBD1 might be the D (5 bases). The V end lost 6 bases, the J end lost 0 bases, and 14 bases lay between the germline ends. Germline assignment: CDR1 WSHSY and CDR2 SAAADI. The CDR3 length is 15 residues. The chain's CDR3 is CASRPGLDSNYGYTF. The DNA of the CDR3 is TGCGCCAGCAGACCGGGACTCGATTCTAACTATGGCTACACCTTC.

The CDR3 DNA reads TGTGCCAGCAGCTTGTTGACAGGGGGGGACACTGAAGCTTTCTTT. Amino acids: CASSLLTGGDTEAFF. The chain uses TRBV7-2 and TRBJ1-1, with TRBD1 identical over 9 bases. The V and J ends lost 3 bases and 3 bases, in that order; junction bases with no gene match: 5. Per germline, CDR1 SGHTA and CDR2 FQGNSA. This CDR3 comprises 15 residues.

This sequence joins TRBV5-8 and TRBJ2-1; the match to TRBD2 covers 8 bases. Germline CDR1 SGHTS, CDR2 YDEGEE. The CDR3 loop spans 17 amino acids. V dropped 3 bases and J dropped 7; count of bases not matched to a gene: 15. In nucleotides, the CDR3 is TGTGCCAGCAGCTATTCCCCGGGAGCGGGGGTTTGGAATGAGCAGTTCTTC. Translation gives CASSYSPGAGVWNEQFF.

This chain uses TRBV20-1 with TRBJ2-7; 10 bases map to TRBD2. CDR3 length: 14 amino acids. Germline V CDR1 and CDR2: DFQATT, SNEGSKA (reference sequence). The J segment lost 4 bases and the V segment lost 3 bases, leaving 6 bases of the junction unmatched. This chain's CDR3 is CSASSGRIEYEQYF. Here the CDR3 DNA reads TGCAGTGCTAGTAGCGGGAGGATTGAGTACGAGCAGTACTTC.

CDR3 nucleotides: TGCGCCAGCAGCTTGGGTGTTGTTGTCAGGGCCCATGGCTACACCTTC. Translation: CASSLGVVVRAHGYTF. The chain links TRBV5-1 to TRBJ1-2, with D perhaps TRBD1 (5 bases). Trimming removed 0 bases from V and 6 bases from J, with 18 bases in between. This CDR3 has 16 amino acids. Germline values: CDR1 SGHRS, CDR2 YFSETQ.

This clone was counted a single time. This chain links TRBV7-9 with TRBJ2-1; 13 nucleotides agree with TRBD2. CDR1 is SEHNR and CDR2 is FQNEAQ in the germline V gene (reference sequence). The CDR3 has 15 amino acids. Trimming at V came to 5 bases and at J to 7 bases, leaving 5 bases not matched to a gene. The CDR3 DNA follows: TGTGCCAGCAGCCGGACTAGCGGGAGTAAGAATGAGCAGTTCTTC. Protein product: CASSRTSGSKNEQFF.

The chain has TRBV7-3 and TRBJ2-6, with a possible D match to TRBD2 (6 bases). The V gene's germline CDR1 is SGHTA and CDR2 FQGTGA. There are 17 residues in the CDR3. Trimming removed 5 bases from V and 1 base from J, with 15 bases in between. The CDR3 here is CASSHGGKASGANVLTF. Here the CDR3 DNA reads TGTGCCAGCAGCCATGGGGGGAAGGCGTCTGGGGCCAACGTCCTGACTTTC.

The chain links TRBV3-1 (or the pseudogene TRBV3-2) to TRBJ2-3; 14 positions match TRBD2. Germline values: CDR1 LGHDT, CDR2 YNNKEL (reference sequence). The CDR3 covers 16 residues. With V trimmed by 4 bases and J by 6 bases, 6 bases remained unmatched. The CDR3 DNA follows: TGTGCCAGCAGCCCAGGGACTAGCGGGGGCTTGGATACGCAGTATTTT. This codes for CASSPGTSGGLDTQYF.

This rearrangement joins TRBV11-3 to TRBJ1-1; D ambiguous. This CDR3 spans 13 amino acids. CDR1 is SGHNT, CDR2 YENEEA, per germline. Trimming took 3 bases from V and 3 from J, leaving 8 bases between them. In DNA form, the CDR3 reads TGTGCCAGCAGCTTGAGCATAGACACTGAAGCTTTCTTT. Amino acid sequence: CASSLSIDTEAFF.

This clone was observed a handful of times. The chain employs TRBV6-2 or TRBV6-3 and TRBJ1-2; D is undetermined. The germline CDR1 and CDR2 sequences are MNHEY and SVGEGT. The V and J ends lost 4 bases and 5 bases respectively, with 20 bases between them. The CDR3 sequence is 16 residues long. CDR3 in DNA: TGTGCCAGCAGTTCTCTCCTACGGGCCACTAGGTATGGCTACACCTTC. Translation: CASSSLLRATRYGYTF.

V is TRBV7-6 and J is TRBJ1-3, with D unclear. CDR1 is SGHVS and CDR2 is FNYEAQ in the germline V gene. Trimming stripped 0 bases from V and 2 bases from J, with 11 bases between. The CDR3 consists of 16 residues. The CDR3 region is CASSLAAPGTGNTIYF. The CDR3 coding sequence is TGTGCCAGCAGCTTAGCGGCCCCGGGAACTGGAAACACCATATATTTT.

V gene TRBV3-1 (or the pseudogene TRBV3-2) combines with J gene TRBJ2-1, with 13 bases aligning to TRBD2. Per germline, CDR1 LGHDT and CDR2 YNNKEL (reference sequence). CDR3 size: 20 residues. J was trimmed by 1 base and V by 4 bases; bases with no gene match: 13. CDR3 DNA: TGTGCCAGCAGCCTCAAGGGGACTAGCGGGATTTTTACTTCCTACAATGAGCAGTTCTTC. Residues: CASSLKGTSGIFTSYNEQFF.